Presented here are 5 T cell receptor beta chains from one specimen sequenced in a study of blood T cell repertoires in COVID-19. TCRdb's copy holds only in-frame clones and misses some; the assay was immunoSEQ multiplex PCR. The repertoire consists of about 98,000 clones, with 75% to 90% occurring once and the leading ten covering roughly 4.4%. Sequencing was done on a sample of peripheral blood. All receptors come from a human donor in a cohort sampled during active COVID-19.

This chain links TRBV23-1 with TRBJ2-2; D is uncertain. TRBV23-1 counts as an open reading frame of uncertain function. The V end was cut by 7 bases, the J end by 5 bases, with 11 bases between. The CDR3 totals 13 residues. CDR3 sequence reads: CASTHITTGELFF. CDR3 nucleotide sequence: TGCGCCAGCACTCACATCACTACCGGGGAGCTGTTTTTT.

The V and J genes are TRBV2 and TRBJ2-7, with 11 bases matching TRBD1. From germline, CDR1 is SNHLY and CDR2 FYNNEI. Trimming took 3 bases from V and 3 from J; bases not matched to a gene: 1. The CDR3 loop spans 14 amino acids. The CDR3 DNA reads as TGTGCCAGCAGTGAGGACAGGGGGCTCTACGAGCAGTACTTC. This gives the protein CASSEDRGLYEQYF.

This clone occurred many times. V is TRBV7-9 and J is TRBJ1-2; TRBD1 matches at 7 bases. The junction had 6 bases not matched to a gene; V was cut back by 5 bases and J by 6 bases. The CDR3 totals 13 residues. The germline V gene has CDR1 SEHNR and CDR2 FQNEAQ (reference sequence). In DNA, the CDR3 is TGTGCCAGCAGCCGCCGACAGGGAAATGGCTACACCTTC. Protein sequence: CASSRRQGNGYTF.

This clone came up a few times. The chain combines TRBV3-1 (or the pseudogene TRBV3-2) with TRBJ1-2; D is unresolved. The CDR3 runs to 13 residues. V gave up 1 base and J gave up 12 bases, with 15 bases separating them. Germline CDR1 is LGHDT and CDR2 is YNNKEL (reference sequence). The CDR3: CASSQAGLGGHTF. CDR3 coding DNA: TGTGCCAGCAGCCAAGCTGGGTTGGGAGGCCACACCTTC.

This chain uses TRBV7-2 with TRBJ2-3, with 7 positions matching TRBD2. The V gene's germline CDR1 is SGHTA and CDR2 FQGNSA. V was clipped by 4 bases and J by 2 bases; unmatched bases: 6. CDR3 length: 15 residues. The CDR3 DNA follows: TGTGCCAGCAGCTCGGAGCGGGGCCACACAGATACGCAGTATTTT. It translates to CASSSERGHTDTQYF.